The entry below gives a single T cell receptor (beta chain) sequence along with its context. This receptor's antigen is unknown. No qualities accompany the bases; no much larger clone lies one base away. Data came from an Illumina NovaSeq 6000. TCRalpha and TCRbeta cDNA libraries were constructed by 5'RACE with constant-segment primers, with sample barcodes and unique molecular identifiers being introduced. Trizol reagent was used to extract RNA from every sample. Amplification of the libraries took two PCR steps, and the second step added a second sample barcode plus Illumina TruSeq adapters. Sequencing of libraries was performed on an Illumina NovaSeq with 2 x 150 bp paired-end reads. On the study's bioinformatics: Reads were demultiplexed and collapsed into UMI-guided consensus sequences with migec v1.2.7. Using mixcr v2.1.11, the UMI consensuses were aligned to TRA and TRB V and J templates and assembled into clonotypes. A clonotype was counted as expanded or contracted only when both edgeR and NoisET called the clonotype significant, with the noise models trained on biological replicates. For edgeR calls, the cutoffs were a false discovery rate-adjusted p below 0.01 and a log2 fold-change threshold of 1. As an exploratory analysis of dynamics, max-normalized trajectories of the 1000 most abundant clonotypes were examined by PCA with hierarchical clustering. Separately sequenced CD4+ and CD8+ repertoires were used to assign the CD4 or CD8 phenotype of responding clones. Clones were called with MiXCR by TCRdb after fastp trimmed the public reads at Q25, and only in-frame beta chains were retained. Records with the same CDR3 protein are collapsed into one entry carrying the most frequent genes and DNA. For this entry, the V and J calls and clone size follow TCRdb and not the study's own pipeline. In this sample the table shows 430,000 or so distinct CDR3 sequences, about 23% of which occur a single time. Around 13% of the sample is in the top ten clones.

The data were taken from a study of T-cell memory formation after mild COVID-19 (dated by TCRdb to about 2021). For the study in its entirety: Most TCR sequence clusters were specific to one of the two donors. In a couple of donors, T-cell clones that expanded and contracted after mild COVID-19 were followed by sequencing TCRalpha and TCRbeta repertoires longitudinally. The cohort comprised two young, previously healthy adult volunteers, one female and one male.

Overall study results and their limits: The study included only a couple of mild cases, and larger cohorts that include severe cases with pre-infection samples were judged to be necessary. Clones contracting from day 15 to 85 had balanced CD4/CD8 phenotypes, while a second wave expanding from day 15 to 37 was biased towards CD4+. Contracting CD4+ clones were located mainly in the CM and EM memory subsets, whereas CD8+ clones were found to be enriched in EMRA. Some responding clones were detected in pre-infection memory, suggesting pre-existing cross-reactive memory T cells joined the SARS-CoV-2 response. The second-wave clones that peaked on day 37 were not confirmed to be SARS-CoV-2 specific.

Ficoll-Paque density gradient centrifugation was used to isolate PBMCs. The CDR1 and CDR2 encoded by the germline V gene are KGHSH and LQKENI. There are 15 amino acids in the CDR3, from cysteine to phenylalanine inclusive. Of all the DNA, just the CDR3 is kept, 45 bases in frame from base 1. The junction carries 12 bases between V and J, which are trimmed by 4 bases and 2 bases respectively. This chain is built from TRBV18 and TRBJ2-4; TRBD1 is a weak D gene call, 6 bases matching. The source material was PBMCs or a T cell subset sorted from them (not recorded which). The sequence came from an adult woman who had mild COVID-19 (a few samples of this study predate the infection). The sample titles of this study are shuffled in the database, so cell type and time point are left out; the donor was told from shared clones. The DNA sequence is TGTGCCAGCTCACTACAGGGTTCACCCAAAAACATTCAGTACTTC. Translated, it reads CASSLQGSPKNIQYF.